This T cell receptor (beta chain) derives from a study of tumor-infiltrating lymphocytes in primary liver carcinoma (dated by TCRdb to between 2016 and 2019). For context, the study as a whole: The five patients, three men and two women aged 30 to 69 years, had hepatocellular carcinoma (four) or combined HCC and intrahepatic cholangiocarcinoma (one). The five patients had tumors staged T1-T3 N0M0, with maximum diameters ranging from about 4 to 11 cm. Each sample produced about 3.65 to 7.13 million productive TCRbeta reads, and read depth showed no significant difference between tissue types. Across five regions of each liver tumor, along with adjacent normal tissue and blood, the study brought together TCRbeta repertoire sequencing, expression microarrays and whole-exome sequencing. A total of about 35 specimens from 5 patients underwent TCRbeta repertoire sequencing, comprising around 25 tumor regions, 5 adjacent noncancerous liver tissues and 5 peripheral blood samples. To link TCRbeta repertoire diversity with the local molecular phenotype, the roughly 26 tumor region samples were profiled using Agilent mRNA microarrays. Technical replicate repertoires showed high reproducibility, with mean shared-clone rates approximately 0.89 and correlation coefficients above 0.98.

Trimming removed 7 bases from V and 8 bases from J; the gene matches leave 16 bases unexplained. The germline V gene yields SGHNT for CDR1 and YENEEA for CDR2. The CDR3, cysteine through phenylalanine, is 17 amino acids long. Kept here is only the CDR3 DNA, which spans 51 bases and is read in frame from base 1. Without any cell sorting, total RNA and DNA were co-extracted from about 20-30 mg of bulk tissue using the AllPrep DNA/RNA mini kit. Between November 2015 and March 2016, roughly five patients in China with histopathologically diagnosed primary liver carcinoma had their tumors surgically resected. Patients had chronic HBV infection and were treatment-naive at sampling. Each tumor was sampled at five spatially separated regions: the superior, inferior, left-lateral and right-lateral poles and the tumor centre. More than 80% viable tumor cells were found by histology in every tumor sample. Fresh tumor and adjacent tissue pieces were bisected, with one half stored in RNAlater at -80 degrees C and the other half sent for histology.

What the authors observed across the whole study: Repertoire overlap was higher between tumor regions (mean about 36%) than tumor-adjacent (around 17%) or tumor-blood (approximately 15%) pairs, consistent with antigen-driven expansion. Only the TCR beta chain was sequenced, which likely underestimates true repertoire diversity because unpaired alpha chains were not captured. Only about 7-24% of top clones were found in all five regions of a tumor, suggesting spatial heterogeneity of tumor-infiltrating T cells. Only 4 or 5 patients were included in the study, and the authors note that the findings should be validated in a larger study. Bulk unsorted samples precluded comparing CD4+ and CD8+ T cell repertoires. The top 250 clones accounted for a significantly greater share of the repertoire in tumors than in blood (p = 0.039).

For this clonotype: Its antigen specificity is not known. The input lacks base qualities; no much larger clone sits a single base away.

TCRbeta-specific cDNA was reverse-transcribed from approximately 500 ng total RNA using a constant-region primer and ProtoScript II reverse transcriptase. Three nested multiplex PCR rounds, following a slightly modified ARM-PCR procedure, were used to build the TCRbeta libraries. The first two PCR rounds used multiplex TRBV1-TRBV30 forward primers with a Cbeta reverse primer, each for 10 cycles. A final 25-cycle PCR with Deep VentR polymerase added sample barcodes and Illumina adapters. Before sequencing, amplicons of 200-500 bp were gel-purified using a QIAquick gel extraction kit. TCRbeta amplicons were sequenced on an Illumina HiSeq 2500 with 250-bp paired-end reads. The original methods were these. Trimmomatic v0.33 was used to quality-trim the reads, and FLASH v1.2.11 was used to merge paired reads so that full CDR3 sequences could be recovered. MiGEC v1.2.1b assigned V, D and J germline segments to the rearranged TCRbeta sequences. Clonotype statistics and Shannon-Wiener diversity indices were computed with VDJtools v1.0.0. To reduce sampling bias, subsequent analyses other than the diversity analysis used only the 250 most abundant clonotypes in each sample. TCRdb passed the public sequencing reads through fastp at Q25 and MiXCR, retaining productive beta sequences. CDR3 protein duplicates are merged, each entry listing the most common genes and DNA. For this entry, the V and J calls and clone size follow TCRdb and not the study's own pipeline. Here the sample has around 29,000 distinct CDR3 sequences; roughly 78% occur a single time. About 30% of the sample is taken by the ten largest.

This receptor chain uses TRBV11-3 and TRBJ2-2, and TRBD2 matches 10 of the central bases. This TCR derives from a woman aged 30 to 39 with primary liver carcinoma and hepatitis B virus infection. The specimen sequenced was liver tumor tissue from sampling region 3. The cell subset or site label, read with the paper, signifies: tumor region T3, left-lateral pole. Here the CDR3 is given as CASNPNPILAGAGELFF. Here is the DNA: TGTGCCAGCAACCCAAACCCGATTCTAGCGGGAGCTGGGGAGCTGTTTTTT. With the rest looked up from the reference TRBV11-3 and TRBJ2-2 genes rather than sequenced, the full variable domain is EAGVVQSPRYKIIEKKQPVAFWCNPISGHNTLYWYLQNLGQGPELLIRYENEEAVDDSQLPKDRFSAERLKGVDSTLKIQPAELGDSAVYLCASNPNPILAGAGELFFGEGSRLTVL.